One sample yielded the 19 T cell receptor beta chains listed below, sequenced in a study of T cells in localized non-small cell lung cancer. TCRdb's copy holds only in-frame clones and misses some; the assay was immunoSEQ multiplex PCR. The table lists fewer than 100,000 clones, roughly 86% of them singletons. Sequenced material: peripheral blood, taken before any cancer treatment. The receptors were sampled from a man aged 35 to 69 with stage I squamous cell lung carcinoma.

CDR3 sequence reads: CASSQVSRDRLLSAWDTEAFF. The CDR3 DNA reads TGCGCCAGCAGCCAAGTAAGCCGAGACAGGCTTTTATCTGCATGGGACACTGAAGCTTTCTTT. The genes are TRBV4-3 and TRBJ1-1; possible D gene TRBD1, 6 bases. This CDR3 is 21 amino acids long. Germline CDR1 LGHNA, CDR2 YSLEER. V lost 1 base to trimming and J lost 3 bases, with 30 bases between them.

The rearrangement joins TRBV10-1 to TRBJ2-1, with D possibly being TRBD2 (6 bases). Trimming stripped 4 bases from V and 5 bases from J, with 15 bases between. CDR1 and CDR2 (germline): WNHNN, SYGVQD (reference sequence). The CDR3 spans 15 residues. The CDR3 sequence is CASSGGLDMNNEQFF. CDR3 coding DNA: TGCGCCAGCAGTGGGGGACTCGATATGAACAATGAGCAGTTCTTC.

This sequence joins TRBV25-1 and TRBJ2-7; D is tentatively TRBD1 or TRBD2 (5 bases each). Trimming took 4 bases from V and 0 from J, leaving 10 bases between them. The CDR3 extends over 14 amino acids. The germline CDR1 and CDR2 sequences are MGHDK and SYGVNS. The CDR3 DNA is TGTGCCAGCAGTGGGGGGATCTTCTCCTACGAGCAGTACTTC. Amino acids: CASSGGIFSYEQYF.

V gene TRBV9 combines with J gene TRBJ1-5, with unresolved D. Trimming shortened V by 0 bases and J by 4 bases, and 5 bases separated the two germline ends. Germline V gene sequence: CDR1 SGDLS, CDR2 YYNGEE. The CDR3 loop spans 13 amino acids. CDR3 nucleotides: TGTGCCAGCAGCGTAGGTCCGAATCAGCCCCAGCATTTT. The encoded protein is CASSVGPNQPQHF.

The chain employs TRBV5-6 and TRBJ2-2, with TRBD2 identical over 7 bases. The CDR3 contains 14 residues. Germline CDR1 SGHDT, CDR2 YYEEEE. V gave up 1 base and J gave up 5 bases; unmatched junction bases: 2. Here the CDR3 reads CASSLRTRTGELFF. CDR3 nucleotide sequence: TGTGCCAGCAGCTTGCGGACTAGAACCGGGGAGCTGTTTTTT.

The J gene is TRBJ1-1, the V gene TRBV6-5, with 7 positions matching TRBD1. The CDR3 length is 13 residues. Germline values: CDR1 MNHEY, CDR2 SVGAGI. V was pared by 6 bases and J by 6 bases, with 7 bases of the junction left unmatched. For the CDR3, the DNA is TGTGCCAGCAGCAACAGGGGTTATGCTGAAGCTTTCTTT. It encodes CASSNRGYAEAFF.

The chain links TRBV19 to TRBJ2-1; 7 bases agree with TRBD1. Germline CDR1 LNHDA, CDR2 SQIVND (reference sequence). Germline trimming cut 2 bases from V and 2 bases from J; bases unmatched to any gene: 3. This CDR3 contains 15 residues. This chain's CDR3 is CASSITQGAYNEQFF. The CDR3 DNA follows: TGTGCCAGTAGTATAACCCAGGGGGCCTACAATGAGCAGTTCTTC.

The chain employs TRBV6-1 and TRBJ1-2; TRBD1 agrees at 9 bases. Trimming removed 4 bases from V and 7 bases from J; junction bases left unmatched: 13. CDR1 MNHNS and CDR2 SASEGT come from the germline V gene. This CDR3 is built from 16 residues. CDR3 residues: CASSVGTGTTESGYTF. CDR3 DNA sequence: TGTGCCAGCAGTGTTGGGACAGGGACCACGGAATCTGGCTACACCTTC.

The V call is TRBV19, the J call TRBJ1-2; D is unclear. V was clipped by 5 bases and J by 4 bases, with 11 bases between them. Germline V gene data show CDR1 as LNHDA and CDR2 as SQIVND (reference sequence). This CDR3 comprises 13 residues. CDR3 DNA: TGTGCCAGTAGTCTAGCTGGAGGCTATGGCTACACCTTC. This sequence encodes CASSLAGGYGYTF.

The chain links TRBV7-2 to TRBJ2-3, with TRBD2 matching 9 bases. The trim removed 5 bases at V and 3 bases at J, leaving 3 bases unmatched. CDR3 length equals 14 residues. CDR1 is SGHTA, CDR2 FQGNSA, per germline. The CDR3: CASSAGGPTDTQYF. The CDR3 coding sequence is TGTGCCAGCAGCGCGGGGGGGCCAACAGATACGCAGTATTTT.

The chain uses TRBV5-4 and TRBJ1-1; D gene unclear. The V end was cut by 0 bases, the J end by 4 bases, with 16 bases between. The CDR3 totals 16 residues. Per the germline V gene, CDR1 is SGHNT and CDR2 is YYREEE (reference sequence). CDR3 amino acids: CASSLEAIQGGTEAFF. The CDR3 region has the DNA TGTGCCAGCAGCTTGGAGGCGATTCAAGGAGGCACTGAAGCTTTCTTT.

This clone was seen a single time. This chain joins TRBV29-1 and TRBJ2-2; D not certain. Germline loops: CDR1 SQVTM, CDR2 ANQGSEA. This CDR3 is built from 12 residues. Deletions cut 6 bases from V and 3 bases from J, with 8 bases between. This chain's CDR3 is CSVSAYTGELFF. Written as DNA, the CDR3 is TGCAGCGTGAGTGCGTACACCGGGGAGCTGTTTTTT.

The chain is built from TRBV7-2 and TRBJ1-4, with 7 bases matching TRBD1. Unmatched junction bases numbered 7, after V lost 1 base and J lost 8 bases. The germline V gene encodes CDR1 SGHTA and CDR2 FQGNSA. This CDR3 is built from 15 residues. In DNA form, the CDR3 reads TGTGCCAGCAGCTTAGGTAACAGGGGTGTCGAAAAACTGTTTTTT. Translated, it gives CASSLGNRGVEKLFF.

The CDR3 region has the DNA TGTGCCAGCAGTTTAATTCGGGGGACAGGTTACAATGAGCAGTTCTTC. This codes for CASSLIRGTGYNEQFF. The chain uses TRBV28 and TRBJ2-1, with 8 nucleotides matching TRBD1. J lost 4 bases, V lost 2 bases, and 7 bases had no gene match. The CDR3 totals 16 residues. CDR1 and CDR2 from the germline V gene are MDHEN and SYDVKM.

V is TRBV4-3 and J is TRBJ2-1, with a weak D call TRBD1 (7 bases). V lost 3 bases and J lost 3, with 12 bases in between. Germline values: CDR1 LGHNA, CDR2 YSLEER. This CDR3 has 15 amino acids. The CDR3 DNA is TGCGCCAGCAGCCACACCAGGGGGGACTACAATGAGCAGTTCTTC. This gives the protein CASSHTRGDYNEQFF.

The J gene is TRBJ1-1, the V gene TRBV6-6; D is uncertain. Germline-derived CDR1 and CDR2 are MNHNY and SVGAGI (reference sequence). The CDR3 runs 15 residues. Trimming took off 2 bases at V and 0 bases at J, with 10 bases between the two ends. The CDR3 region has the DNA TGTGCCAGCAGTTACACTAACACGATGAACACTGAAGCTTTCTTT. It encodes CASSYTNTMNTEAFF.

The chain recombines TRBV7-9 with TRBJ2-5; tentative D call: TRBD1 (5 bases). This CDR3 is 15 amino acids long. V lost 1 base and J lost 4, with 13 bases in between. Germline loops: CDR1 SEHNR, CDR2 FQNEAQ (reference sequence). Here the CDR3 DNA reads TGTGCCAGCAGCTTAGTGCAGGGTCCGTCAGAGACCCAGTACTTC. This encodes CASSLVQGPSETQYF.

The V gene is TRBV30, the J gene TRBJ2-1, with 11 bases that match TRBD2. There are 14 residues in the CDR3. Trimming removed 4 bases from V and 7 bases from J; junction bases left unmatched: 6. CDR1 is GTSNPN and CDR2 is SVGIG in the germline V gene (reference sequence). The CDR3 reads CAWTSGGIVNEQFF. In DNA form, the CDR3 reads TGTGCCTGGACTAGCGGGGGGATAGTAAATGAGCAGTTCTTC.

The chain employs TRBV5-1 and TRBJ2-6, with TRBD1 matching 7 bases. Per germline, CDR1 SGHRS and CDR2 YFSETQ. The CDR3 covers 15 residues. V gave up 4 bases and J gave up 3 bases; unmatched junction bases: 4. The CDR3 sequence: CASSITGVGANVLTF. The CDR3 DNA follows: TGCGCCAGCAGCATAACAGGGGTTGGGGCCAACGTCCTGACTTTC.